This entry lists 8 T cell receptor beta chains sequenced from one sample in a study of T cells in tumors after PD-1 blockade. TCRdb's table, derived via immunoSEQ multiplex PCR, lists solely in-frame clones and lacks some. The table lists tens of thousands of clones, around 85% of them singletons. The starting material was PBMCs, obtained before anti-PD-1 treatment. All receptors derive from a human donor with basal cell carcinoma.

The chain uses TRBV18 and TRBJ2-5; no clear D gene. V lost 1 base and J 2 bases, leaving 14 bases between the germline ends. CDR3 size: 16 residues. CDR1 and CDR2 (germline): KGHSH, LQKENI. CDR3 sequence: CASSPLPAGTQETQYF. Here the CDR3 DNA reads TGTGCCAGCTCACCACTTCCAGCCGGCACACAAGAGACCCAGTACTTC.

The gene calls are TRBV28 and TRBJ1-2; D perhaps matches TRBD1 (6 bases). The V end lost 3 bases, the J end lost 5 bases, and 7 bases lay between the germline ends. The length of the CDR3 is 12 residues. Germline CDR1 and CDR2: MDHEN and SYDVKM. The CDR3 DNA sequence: TGTGCCAGCAGTTTCGGACAGTATGGCTACACCTTC. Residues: CASSFGQYGYTF.

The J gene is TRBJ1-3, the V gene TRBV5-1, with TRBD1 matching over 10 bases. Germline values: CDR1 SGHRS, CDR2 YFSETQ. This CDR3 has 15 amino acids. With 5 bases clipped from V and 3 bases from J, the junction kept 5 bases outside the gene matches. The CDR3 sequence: CASRDGTGDGNTIYF. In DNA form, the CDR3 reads TGCGCCAGCAGGGATGGGACAGGGGATGGAAACACCATATATTTT.

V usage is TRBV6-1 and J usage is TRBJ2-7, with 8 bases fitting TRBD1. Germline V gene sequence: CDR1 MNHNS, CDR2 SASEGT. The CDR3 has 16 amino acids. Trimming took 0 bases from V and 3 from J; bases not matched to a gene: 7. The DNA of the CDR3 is TGTGCCAGCAGTGAAGCGAGCAGGGGGCGATACTACGAGCAGTACTTC. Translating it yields CASSEASRGRYYEQYF.

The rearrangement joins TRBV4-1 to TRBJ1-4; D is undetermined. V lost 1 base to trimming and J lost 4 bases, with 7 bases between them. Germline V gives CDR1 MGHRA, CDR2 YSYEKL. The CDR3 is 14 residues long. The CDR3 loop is CASSQVEDNEKLFF. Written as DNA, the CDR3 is TGCGCCAGCAGCCAAGTGGAAGATAATGAAAAACTGTTTTTT.

The CDR3 DNA is TGTGCCACCAGTGCAGGTCTAGCGGGGGGGCCGTGGGTGAATGAGCAGTTCTTC. Amino acid sequence: CATSAGLAGGPWVNEQFF. The V gene is TRBV24-1, the J gene TRBJ2-1; 12 bases are shared with TRBD2. Germline CDR1 and CDR2: KGHDR and SFDVKD. The ends lost 5 bases at V and 7 bases at J; junction bases unmatched: 14. The length of the CDR3 is 18 residues.

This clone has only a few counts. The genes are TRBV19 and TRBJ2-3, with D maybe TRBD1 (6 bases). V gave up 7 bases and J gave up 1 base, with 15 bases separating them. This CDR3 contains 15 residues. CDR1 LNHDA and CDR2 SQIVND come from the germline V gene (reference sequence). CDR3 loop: CASTAQGRRTDTQYF. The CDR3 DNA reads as TGTGCCAGTACCGCACAGGGTCGGCGCACAGATACGCAGTATTTT.

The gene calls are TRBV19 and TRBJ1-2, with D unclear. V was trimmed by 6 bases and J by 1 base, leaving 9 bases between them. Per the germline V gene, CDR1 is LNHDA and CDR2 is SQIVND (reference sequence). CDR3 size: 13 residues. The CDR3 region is CASSPEVNYGYTF. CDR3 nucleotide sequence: TGTGCCAGTAGCCCAGAGGTTAACTATGGCTACACCTTC.